The 27 T cell receptor beta chains below come from one sample, sequenced in a study of control samples from healthy donors and cancer patients. The data were produced by immunoSEQ multiplex PCR, yet TCRdb's version contains in-frame clones alone and is incomplete. In the table there are approximately 100,000 clones, just over 90% of which are singletons. Sample: blood. These receptors originate from a human donor in good health. The donor label of this sample is uncertain.

The chain employs TRBV28 and TRBJ2-7; D may be TRBD1 (6 bases). Trimming removed 5 bases from V and 5 bases from J, with 16 bases in between. In germline, CDR1 is MDHEN, CDR2 SYDVKM. CDR3 size: 14 residues. The CDR3 protein is CASSGAGAIHEQYF. CDR3 coding DNA: TGTGCCAGCAGTGGGGCAGGGGCCATCCACGAGCAGTACTTC. The full variable domain, rest sourced from reference TRBV28 and TRBJ2-7, is DVKVTQSSRYLVKRTGEKVFLECVQDMDHENMFWYRQDPGLGLRLIYFSYDVKMKEKGDIPEGYSVSREKKERFSLILESASTNQTSMYLCASSGAGAIHEQYFGPGTRLTVT.

The J gene is TRBJ1-6, the V gene TRBV19; 7 bases are shared with TRBD1. With 6 bases clipped from V and 10 bases from J, the junction kept 12 bases outside the gene matches. CDR1 and CDR2 (germline): LNHDA, SQIVND (reference sequence). This CDR3 contains 15 residues. In DNA, the CDR3 is TGTGCCAGTAGCGAAGCCAGAAGGGGGCTCTCACCCCTCCACTTT. Protein: CASSEARRGLSPLHF.

This clone was counted once. The rearrangement joins TRBV19 to TRBJ2-3; 11 positions match TRBD1. The CDR3 length is 16 residues. CDR1 is LNHDA and CDR2 is SQIVND in the germline V gene (reference sequence). The V gene end was trimmed by 5 bases and the J gene end by 4 bases; junction bases not matched to a gene: 8. The CDR3 region has the DNA TGTGCCAGTAGTGCCCTACCGGGACAGGGGGCAGATACGCAGTATTTT. It is translated as CASSALPGQGADTQYF.

The chain links TRBV2 to TRBJ2-1; the D gene could be TRBD1 or TRBD2 (7 bases each). The germline CDR1 and CDR2 sequences are SNHLY and FYNNEI. Trimming shortened V by 7 bases and J by 6 bases, and 19 bases separated the two germline ends. CDR3 length: 15 residues. The CDR3 protein is CASTENRGGGNEQFF. For the CDR3, the DNA is TGTGCCAGCACCGAAAACAGGGGAGGGGGCAATGAGCAGTTCTTC.

V usage is TRBV11-2 and J usage is TRBJ1-6; the match to TRBD1 covers 7 bases. The CDR3 sequence is 16 residues long. The V segment lost 5 bases and the J segment 10 bases; nucleotides outside the gene matches: 14. Germline-derived CDR1 and CDR2 are SGHAT and FQNNGV. CDR3 loop: CASSTSTGLGGSPLHF. CDR3 DNA sequence: TGTGCCAGCAGCACTTCGACAGGGTTAGGAGGCTCACCCCTCCACTTT.

This sequence joins TRBV27 and TRBJ1-6, with D uncertain. V gave up 2 bases and J gave up 7 bases, with 9 bases separating them. The CDR3 contains 14 residues. Germline values: CDR1 MNHEY, CDR2 SMNVEV (reference sequence). CDR3 sequence reads: CASSLVGNNSPLHF. In DNA form, the CDR3 reads TGTGCCAGCAGTTTAGTGGGGAACAATTCACCCCTCCACTTT.

The gene calls are TRBV6-2 or TRBV6-3 and TRBJ2-7, with a weak D call TRBD1 (5 bases). Germline V gives CDR1 MNHEY, CDR2 SVGEGT. The V and J ends lost 2 bases and 3 bases respectively, with 8 bases between them. This CDR3 is built from 13 residues. The CDR3 nucleotides are TGTGCCAGCAGTTACGCCGACAGCTACGAGCAGTACTTC. Amino acid sequence: CASSYADSYEQYF.

The rearrangement links TRBV6-5 to TRBJ1-6; no reliable D call. CDR3 length: 13 residues. Per the germline V gene, CDR1 is MNHEY and CDR2 is SVGAGI. Between the trimmed V and J ends, which lost 6 bases and 12 bases, there was a span of 15 bases. Here the CDR3 DNA reads TGTGCCAGCAGAGGCTCGCCCCCCCTACCCCTCCACTTT. It specifies CASRGSPPLPLHF.

In regard to this clone: The sample has other DNA sequences that encode this CDR3 too. The chain employs TRBV6-4 and TRBJ1-1; D remains ambiguous. The CDR3 is made up of 13 amino acids. Germline loops: CDR1 MRHNA, CDR2 SNTAGT. Trimming took off 2 bases at V and 5 bases at J, with 9 bases between the two ends. The chain's CDR3 is CASSDSRDTEAFF. In DNA form, the CDR3 reads TGTGCCAGCAGTGACAGTAGGGATACTGAAGCTTTCTTT.

V gene TRBV15 combines with J gene TRBJ2-1; 7 bases map to TRBD1. This CDR3 contains 14 residues. The trim removed 1 base at V and 7 bases at J, leaving 4 bases unmatched. Germline V lookup: CDR1 LNHNV, CDR2 YYDKDF (reference sequence). The CDR3 here is CATSRGQGRNEQFF. In DNA, the CDR3 is TGTGCCACCAGCAGAGGACAGGGACGGAATGAGCAGTTCTTC.

The rearrangement joins TRBV6-6 to TRBJ2-2; a possible D gene is TRBD2 (5 bases). The CDR3 extends over 14 amino acids. The V gene's germline CDR1 is MNHNY and CDR2 SVGAGI (reference sequence). V lost 5 bases to trimming and J lost 1 base, with 8 bases between them. The CDR3 loop reads CASSKLGNTGELFF. The CDR3 DNA sequence: TGTGCCAGCAGTAAACTAGGGAACACCGGGGAGCTGTTTTTT.

This chain joins TRBV7-2 and TRBJ2-2; D might be TRBD1 (6 bases). Germline V gene lookup returns CDR1 SGHTA and CDR2 FQGNSA. Trimming shortened V by 3 bases and J by 6 bases, and 14 bases separated the two germline ends. The CDR3 consists of 15 residues. CDR3: CASSFREAGAGELFF. In DNA form, the CDR3 reads TGTGCCAGCAGCTTCCGAGAAGCAGGGGCCGGGGAGCTGTTTTTT.

The rearrangement links TRBV7-2 to TRBJ1-1, with a weak D call TRBD1 (6 bases). Deletions cut 5 bases from V and 6 bases from J, with 16 bases between. The V gene's germline CDR1 is SGHTA and CDR2 FQGNSA. This CDR3 is 14 amino acids long. The CDR3, as DNA: TGTGCCAGCAGCCATGGACAGCCGGTCGCTGAAGCTTTCTTT. Protein product: CASSHGQPVAEAFF.

The rearrangement links TRBV15 to TRBJ1-5; D is uncertain. The CDR3 runs 14 residues. V shed 2 bases and J shed 8 bases, with 13 bases lying between them. Germline V gene lookup returns CDR1 LNHNV and CDR2 YYDKDF (reference sequence). CDR3 sequence reads: CATSRSTANKPQHF. DNA of the CDR3: TGTGCCACCAGCAGAAGCACAGCTAACAAGCCCCAGCATTTT.

This chain joins TRBV5-1 and TRBJ2-2; 10 bases are a match to TRBD1. The CDR3 is 15 residues long. J gave up 4 bases and V 3 bases, and 3 bases lay outside the gene matches. CDR1 and CDR2 from the germline V gene are SGHRS and YFSETQ. The CDR3 protein is CASSWTGGSTGELFF. CDR3 in DNA: TGCGCCAGCAGCTGGACAGGGGGTAGCACCGGGGAGCTGTTTTTT.

V and J are TRBV5-6 and TRBJ2-7, with 10 bases lining up with TRBD1. V trimming: 6 bases; J trimming: 2 bases; junction bases outside the gene matches: 14. CDR3 length equals 17 residues. The germline gives CDR1 SGHDT, CDR2 YYEEEE. Here the CDR3 reads CASTSALTGTGAYEQYF. CDR3 DNA: TGTGCCAGCACCTCAGCCCTAACCGGGACAGGGGCCTACGAGCAGTACTTC.

This rearrangement joins TRBV29-1 to TRBJ2-7; D is unclear. The CDR3 totals 11 residues. The V end lost 6 bases, the J end lost 4 bases, and 10 bases lay between the germline ends. Germline V gives CDR1 SQVTM, CDR2 ANQGSEA. The CDR3: CSVAQSYEQYF. CDR3 coding DNA: TGCAGCGTAGCACAGTCATACGAGCAGTACTTC.

The rearrangement uses TRBV10-2 and TRBJ2-7; maybe TRBD1 (6 bases). V was trimmed by 6 bases and J by 7 bases, leaving 16 bases between them. Germline values: CDR1 WSHSY, CDR2 SAAADI. The length of the CDR3 is 13 residues. CDR3 nucleotide sequence: TGCGCCAGCAGCGCTAGACAGGTTCCGGAGCAGTACTTC. It specifies CASSARQVPEQYF.

The chain uses TRBV29-1 and TRBJ1-6, with TRBD1 matching 7 bases. This CDR3 is built from 13 residues. CDR1 SQVTM and CDR2 ANQGSEA come from the germline V gene. Trimming removed 7 bases from V and 8 bases from J; junction bases left unmatched: 8. The DNA for the CDR3 is TGCAGCGCCTCGACAGGGTGGGATTCACCCCTCCACTTT. Protein sequence: CSASTGWDSPLHF.

The chain combines TRBV19 with TRBJ1-1; D unresolved. The germline gives CDR1 LNHDA, CDR2 SQIVND (reference sequence). The CDR3 totals 14 residues. Trimming took off 7 bases at V and 0 bases at J, with 12 bases between the two ends. The CDR3 sequence is CASNQAGLNTEAFF. The CDR3 bases are TGTGCCAGTAATCAGGCCGGCTTGAACACTGAAGCTTTCTTT.

This chain joins TRBV7-3 and TRBJ1-5, with D possibly TRBD1 on 6 matching bases. Trimming left V 2 bases short and J 4 bases short, with 9 bases between. This CDR3 spans 14 amino acids. Per the germline V gene, CDR1 is SGHTA and CDR2 is FQGTGA. The CDR3: CASSLSGENQPQHF. CDR3 DNA: TGTGCCAGCAGCTTATCAGGGGAAAATCAGCCCCAGCATTTT.

The CDR3 loop is CASRAMGNQPQHF. CDR3 DNA: TGTGCCAGCAGGGCAATGGGCAATCAGCCCCAGCATTTT. The chain links TRBV6-6 to TRBJ1-5, with D hard to call. V lost 6 bases, J lost 2 bases, and 8 bases lay in between. The CDR3 is 13 residues long. Germline-derived CDR1 and CDR2 are MNHNY and SVGAGI (reference sequence).

This sequence joins TRBV12-3 or TRBV12-4 and TRBJ1-2; tentatively, D is TRBD1 (5 bases). The CDR3 sequence is 13 residues long. The V end lost 1 base, the J end lost 5 bases, and 8 bases lay between the germline ends. The chain's CDR3 is CASSLVREYGYTF. The CDR3 region has the DNA TGTGCCAGCAGTTTAGTCAGGGAGTATGGCTACACCTTC.

The J gene is TRBJ1-3, the V gene TRBV5-1, with D tentatively TRBD1 (5 bases). This CDR3 region has 14 residues. Per germline, CDR1 SGHRS and CDR2 YFSETQ. V lost 0 bases and J lost 8, with 12 bases in between. CDR3 in DNA: TGCGCCAGCAGCTTGGAGGGGCGTGGGGACACCATATATTTT. It encodes CASSLEGRGDTIYF.

The J gene is TRBJ2-2, the V gene TRBV2, with D hard to call. Germline assignment: CDR1 SNHLY and CDR2 FYNNEI. V was clipped by 4 bases and J by 1 base, with 4 bases between them. The length of the CDR3 is 13 residues. The CDR3 DNA reads TGTGCCAGCAGTGGACGGAACACCGGGGAGCTGTTTTTT. Translated: CASSGRNTGELFF.

Notes on this clone: Additional DNA sequences in this sample encode the identical CDR3. The chain recombines TRBV5-1 with TRBJ1-1; D call uncertain. The germline CDR1 and CDR2 sequences are SGHRS and YFSETQ. CDR3 length equals 13 residues. V dropped 0 bases and J dropped 1 base, with 4 bases sitting between them. The CDR3, as DNA: TGCGCCAGCAGCTTGGATCCGAACACTGAAGCTTTCTTT. This encodes CASSLDPNTEAFF.

The rearrangement uses TRBV2 and TRBJ1-3; D ambiguous. Germline V gene lookup returns CDR1 SNHLY and CDR2 FYNNEI. V lost 8 bases to trimming and J lost 2 bases, with 19 bases between them. The CDR3 contains 16 residues. CDR3 DNA sequence: TGTGCCAGCGGCGGGCGGGGAAGACAAGCTGGAAACACCATATATTTT. Translated, it gives CASGGRGRQAGNTIYF.